Below are 13 T cell receptor beta chains sequenced from a single sample in a study of T cell responses to AZD1222 COVID-19 vaccine. The table came from immunoSEQ multiplex PCR; TCRdb's copy has only in-frame clones and leaves some out. This repertoire shows around 160,000 clones, 94% found once; its top ten account for approximately 5.5%. The source material was peripheral blood, sampled 28 days after the second AZD1222 dose. These receptors were obtained from an adult who received the AZD1222 COVID-19 vaccine.

This clone appeared once. V is TRBV7-3 and J is TRBJ1-2; tentatively, D is TRBD1 (5 bases). The CDR3 loop spans 14 amino acids. Germline assignment: CDR1 SGHTA and CDR2 FQGTGA. Deletions cut 6 bases from V and 8 bases from J, with 19 bases between. The CDR3 loop reads CASSLRGEAGGYTF. The CDR3 DNA follows: TGTGCCAGCAGTTTACGAGGGGAAGCTGGCGGCTACACCTTC.

V and J are TRBV12-5 and TRBJ2-7; the D gene is possibly TRBD2 (6 bases). Between the trimmed V and J ends, which lost 6 bases and 0 bases, there was a span of 9 bases. The CDR3 is 13 amino acids. Germline assignment: CDR1 LGHNT and CDR2 FRNRAP. The chain's CDR3 is CASGYGSSYEQYF. The DNA of the CDR3 is TGTGCTAGTGGCTACGGGAGCTCCTACGAGCAGTACTTC. The full variable domain, completed using reference TRBV12-5 and TRBJ2-7, is DARVTQTPRHKVTEMGQEVTMRCQPILGHNTVFWYRQTMMQGLELLAYFRNRAPLDDSGMPKDRFSAEMPDATLATLKIQPSEPRDSAVYFCASGYGSSYEQYFGPGTRLTVT.

This clone was recorded only once. This chain links TRBV9 with TRBJ2-2; no firm D call. The V end was cut by 1 base, the J end by 6 bases, with 16 bases between. The CDR3 sequence is 16 residues long. Germline CDR1 reads SGDLS; CDR2 reads YYNGEE. Written as DNA, the CDR3 is TGTGCCAGCAGCGTAAGGGTTTCTGGTATTTCCGGGGAGCTGTTTTTT. Encoded protein: CASSVRVSGISGELFF. The full variable domain, its missing parts supplied by reference TRBV9 and TRBJ2-2, is DSGVTQTPKHLITATGQRVTLRCSPRSGDLSVYWYQQSLDQGLQFLIQYYNGEERAKGNILERFSAQQFPDLHSELNLSSLELGDSALYFCASSVRVSGISGELFFGEGSRLTVL.

A few counts support this clone. The gene calls are TRBV2 and TRBJ1-6; 8 bases match TRBD1. Germline CDR1 and CDR2: SNHLY and FYNNEI. CDR3 size: 15 residues. After removal of 9 bases from V and 8 bases from J, the junction contained 12 bases not matched to a gene. CDR3 nucleotide sequence: TGTGCCAGTCAATACGGGTCAGGGGGCGATTCACCCCTCCACTTT. This gives the protein CASQYGSGGDSPLHF.

CDR3 sequence reads: CASRPTGIAGNTIYF. The CDR3 nucleotides read TGCGCCAGCAGACCCACAGGGATCGCTGGAAACACCATATATTTT. The V and J genes are TRBV5-1 and TRBJ1-3; possible D gene TRBD1, 6 bases. Germline assignment: CDR1 SGHRS and CDR2 YFSETQ. V lost 5 bases and J lost 2, with 14 bases in between. The CDR3 consists of 15 residues.

This chain uses TRBV9 with TRBJ2-4; D may be TRBD1 (8 bases). The CDR3 sequence is 15 residues long. The V gene lost 7 bases and the J gene lost 8 bases, with 22 bases spanning the gap. Germline V gives CDR1 SGDLS, CDR2 YYNGEE. DNA for the CDR3: TGTGCCAGCGGTCCTCCCACAGGGGGAGGGGACATTCAGTACTTC. It encodes CASGPPTGGGDIQYF.

The J gene is TRBJ2-5, the V gene TRBV7-2, with a tentative D call TRBD1 (7 bases). Trimming removed 5 bases from V and 1 base from J, with 17 bases in between. The germline CDR1 and CDR2 sequences are SGHTA and FQGNSA. This CDR3 region has 16 residues. Written as DNA, the CDR3 is TGTGCCAGCAGCATACGCGCAGGGGGGTTCCAAGAGACCCAGTACTTC. It translates to CASSIRAGGFQETQYF.

The V and J genes are TRBV11-2 and TRBJ1-1, with no clear D. Germline values: CDR1 SGHAT, CDR2 FQNNGV. The length of the CDR3 is 14 residues. The V gene lost 1 base and the J gene lost 2 bases, with 8 bases spanning the gap. The CDR3 sequence: CASSLAGSNTEAFF. CDR3 DNA sequence: TGTGCCAGCAGCTTAGCAGGCAGTAACACTGAAGCTTTCTTT.

DNA of the CDR3: TGTGCCAGCCGTAGGCAGGGAGGGGGAAACACCATATATTTT. Encoded protein: CASRRQGGGNTIYF. J is TRBJ1-3 and V is TRBV7-9; D is possibly TRBD1 (5 bases). The CDR3 totals 14 residues. V was trimmed by 8 bases and J by 4 bases, leaving 15 bases between them. Germline loops: CDR1 SEHNR, CDR2 FQNEAQ (reference sequence).

This chain uses TRBV28 with TRBJ1-5, with 7 bases that match TRBD1. Germline loops: CDR1 MDHEN, CDR2 SYDVKM. CDR3 length: 16 amino acids. Trimming removed 6 bases from V and 3 bases from J; junction bases left unmatched: 11. In DNA form, the CDR3 reads TGTGCCAGCAGGGAGAGGGACAGACACCCCAATCAGCCCCAGCATTTT. Encoded protein: CASRERDRHPNQPQHF.

This chain's CDR3 is CASSPLSGANVLTF. Here the CDR3 DNA reads TGTGCCAGCAGCCCGCTTTCTGGGGCCAACGTCCTGACTTTC. V and J are TRBV7-2 and TRBJ2-6; D remains unclear. The germline V and J ends were trimmed by 5 bases and 1 base, with 6 bases remaining between them. Germline assignment: CDR1 SGHTA and CDR2 FQGNSA. The CDR3 length is 14 residues.

The chain uses TRBV11-2 and TRBJ2-3; the D is unclear. V lost 5 bases and J lost 4, with 10 bases in between. The CDR3 is 13 residues long. Looked up from germline, CDR1 is SGHAT and CDR2 is FQNNGV. The CDR3 loop is CASSPPGPDTQYF. The DNA for the CDR3 is TGTGCCAGCAGCCCCCCCGGCCCAGATACGCAGTATTTT.

The chain carries TRBV27 and TRBJ1-2; 8 positions agree with TRBD1. The ends lost 6 bases at V and 6 bases at J; junction bases unmatched: 12. Germline assignment: CDR1 MNHEY and CDR2 SMNVEV (reference sequence). The CDR3 extends over 15 amino acids. In DNA, the CDR3 is TGTGCCAGCAGCCGCGAGGGACAGGCCCGTCATGGCTACACCTTC. Protein sequence: CASSREGQARHGYTF.